The T cell receptor (beta chain) under discussion was sequenced for a study of blood T cell repertoires in COVID-19. The CDR3 has 14 amino acids. The V gene lost 0 bases and the J gene lost 4 bases, with 11 bases spanning the gap. The germline V gene has CDR1 SGHRS and CDR2 YFSETQ. Original analysis: Amplifying reference gene primers gave estimates of nucleated cell counts. Data came from immunoSEQ multiplex PCR; TCRdb stores just in-frame clones and leaves some out. V and J calls and clone size are as listed in that table; D and trimming were resolved from the DNA. This sample has 150,000 or so clones; around 79% occur once, and the top ten carry just under 5%. Enrolled during active infection, Seattle patients were then followed longitudinally. Note on this clone: Within the sample, other DNA sequences also encode this same CDR3.

The sequenced material came from peripheral blood. The V and J genes are TRBV5-1 and TRBJ2-7, with a weak D call TRBD1 (6 bases). The receptor's source is a woman aged 65 to 85 with COVID-19, enrolled during active disease. The CDR3 spells CASSLDRAEYEQYF. DNA for the CDR3: TGCGCCAGCAGCTTGGACAGGGCCGAATACGAGCAGTACTTC.